This T cell receptor (beta chain) was obtained from a study of T cell repertoires in cytomegalovirus infection. MiXCR, applied by TCRdb to the reads, yields one record per CDR3 protein. The sample has 45,000 to 75,000 distinct CDR3 sequences, roughly a third seen once. For this clonotype: The target antigen is unknown. One base away lies a much larger clone, so this may be a sequencing read error.

Sequencing used PBMCs, sequenced either directly or after in vitro stimulation (not recorded which). This clonotype was sampled from a human donor in good health (CMV status not recorded). Some clones in this sample may be carry-over from other donors' samples.

The CDR3 loop is CSARGTSGGVGEYF. DNA for the CDR3: TGCAGTGCTAGAGGGACTAGCGGGGGCGTTGGGGAGTACTTC. The chain links TRBV20-1 to TRBJ2-7; 13 bases fit TRBD2. CDR1 and CDR2 (germline): DFQATT, SNEGSKA (reference sequence). After removal of 1 base from V and 11 bases from J, the junction contained 8 bases not matched to a gene. The CDR3 consists of 14 residues.